The T cell receptor beta chain under discussion was sequenced for a study of T cells in Graves' hyperthyroidism and ophthalmopathy. There were TCR beta CDR3 regions amplified from RNA transcripts. First-round RT-PCR of the TCR CDR3 relied on the HTBI primer set. TCRdb redid the calling of the multiplex PCR reads with MiXCR, one entry per CDR3 protein. The profile shows roughly 650,000 distinct CDR3 sequences, roughly a sixth of them singletons. Patients having uncontrolled infection, another autoimmune disease, pregnancy or lactation were not included. Thyroid ultrasound and orbital computed tomography, with clinical symptoms and serum thyroxine and TRAb, informed diagnoses. This clonotype was observed a few times. Its antigen is not known. CDR1 and CDR2 (germline): SGHTA, FQGNSA. Trimming stripped 4 bases from V and 0 bases from J, with 13 bases between. The CDR3 length is 15 residues. Overall study results and limits: Through a model of 13 V-J features, ophthalmopathy was separated from stable hyperthyroidism. The majority of expanded thyroid clonotypes above 0.001 also appeared in blood.

This chain joins TRBV7-2 and TRBJ2-7; tentative D call: TRBD2 (5 bases). This clonotype originated in a woman between 40 and 55 years old with Graves' ophthalmopathy. Source material: blood. In nucleotides, the CDR3 is TGTGCCAGCAGCTCGGGGTACCGCAGCTCCTACGAGCAGTACTTC. Its translation is CASSSGYRSSYEQYF.